A selection of T cell receptor beta chains follows, all from one sample in a study of shared clonotypes between healthy human individuals. Only in-frame clones appear in the TCRdb table, and some are missing; sequencing was by immunoSEQ multiplex PCR. Of about 2 million clones listed, about 94% were seen once; the top ten hold about 1.1%. Sequencing used naive CD8+ T cells sorted from blood. These receptors came from a man aged 18 to 29 in good health. CDR3s include the opening cysteine and the closing phenylalanine or tryptophan. A D gene is named only where the DNA matches it firmly. Clone size is stated in some rows and not others, as once, few, many or a class when expanded.

.	TRBV27	TRBJ1-2	.	TGTGCCAGCAGTCCTCTCGGGGTCCTTGGCTACACCTTC	CASSPLGVLGYTF
once	TRBV5-6	TRBJ2-5	.	TGTGCCAGCAGCTTCGGACCTGGGGTGGAGACCCAGTACTTC	CASSFGPGVETQYF
.	TRBV14	TRBJ2-7	TRBD1	TGTGCCAGCAGCCAAGATAGACAGGGGGCCTACGAGCAGTACTTC	CASSQDRQGAYEQYF
.	TRBV2	TRBJ2-7	TRBD2	TGTGCCAGCAGTGAGGTAGCGGGGAGCTCCTACGAGCAGTACTTC	CASSEVAGSSYEQYF
once	TRBV30	TRBJ2-1	TRBD2	TGTGCCGTACTAGGCGGGAGAGCCAATGAGCAGTTCTTC	CAVLGGRANEQFF
.	TRBV4-1	TRBJ1-5	.	TGCGCCAGCAGCCAAGATTTGAATGAGTATCAGCCCCAGCATTTT	CASSQDLNEYQPQHF
.	TRBV2	TRBJ2-1	TRBD2	TGTGCCAGCAGTGGGACTAGCGGGGAAGGGAATGAGCAGTTCTTC	CASSGTSGEGNEQFF
.	TRBV18	TRBJ2-1	.	TGTGCCAGCTCACCACCGGACAGTGGCGCCTACAATGAGCAGTTCTTC	CASSPPDSGAYNEQFF
few	TRBV9	TRBJ1-6	.	TGTGCCAGCAGCGTAGGGCCCAATTCACCCCTCCACTTT	CASSVGPNSPLHF
once	TRBV28	TRBJ1-6	.	TGTGCCAGCAGTATTCTCTTGCTCCCATATGGTTCACCCCTCCACTTT	CASSILLLPYGSPLHF
.	TRBV6-6	TRBJ1-1	TRBD1	TGTGCCAGCAGTTACAGACAGGGGAAAGACACTGAAGCTTTCTTT	CASSYRQGKDTEAFF
.	TRBV6-1	TRBJ2-7	TRBD1	TGTGCCAGCAGTGAAGGACAGGGGGCTGGTTACGAGCAGTACTTC	CASSEGQGAGYEQYF
.	TRBV12-5	TRBJ1-5	.	TGTGCTAGTGGTACGGGACAGCCCCAGCATTTT	CASGTGQPQHF
.	TRBV28	TRBJ1-5	TRBD1	TGTGCCAGCAGCCAAACAGGGGGCTTAGAGGCCCAGCATTTT	CASSQTGGLEAQHF
.	TRBV7-3	TRBJ1-2	.	TGTGCCAGCAGCTTAAGGTTAGGGAGCAGGGTCTATGGCTACACCTTC	CASSLRLGSRVYGYTF
few	TRBV7-3	TRBJ1-1	.	TGTGCCAGCAGCTTATTCGGGAACACTGAAGCTTTCTTT	CASSLFGNTEAFF